Each of the 14 T cell receptor beta chains below was sequenced from the same sample in a study of T cell responses to AZD1222 COVID-19 vaccine. Method: immunoSEQ multiplex PCR; TCRdb's copy keeps in-frame clones and lacks some. Among more than 85,000 clones listed, roughly 89% were seen once. The specimen was peripheral blood, collected 28 days after the second AZD1222 dose. The receptors shown here come from an adult who received the AZD1222 COVID-19 vaccine.

This clone was found many times. The V gene is TRBV6-2 or TRBV6-3, the J gene TRBJ1-5; 8 nucleotides line up with TRBD1. The germline CDR1 and CDR2 sequences are MNHEY and SVGEGT. CDR3 length equals 14 residues. After removal of 6 bases from V and 2 bases from J, the junction contained 3 bases not matched to a gene. CDR3 loop: CASSGQGGNQPQHF. Here the CDR3 DNA reads TGTGCCAGCAGCGGACAGGGAGGCAATCAGCCCCAGCATTTT.

The table lists this clone with a count of one. The rearrangement links TRBV18 to TRBJ1-1; D gene unclear. Trimming took 5 bases from V and 1 from J, leaving 8 bases between them. This CDR3 has 13 amino acids. Germline V lookup: CDR1 KGHSH, CDR2 LQKENI. The CDR3 loop reads CASSAVPNTEAFF. The CDR3 DNA reads TGTGCCAGCTCAGCAGTCCCGAACACTGAAGCTTTCTTT.

Sample share makes this clone medium-sized (0.01 to 0.1%). V is TRBV6-2 or TRBV6-3 and J is TRBJ1-6; 8 nucleotides align to TRBD1. This CDR3 has 14 amino acids. Trimming took 4 bases from V and 10 from J; bases not matched to a gene: 6. CDR1 is MNHEY and CDR2 is SVGEGT in the germline V gene. CDR3 in DNA: TGTGCCAGCAGTTCACAGGGGGAAATCTCACCCCTCCACTTT. It codes for CASSSQGEISPLHF.

This chain joins TRBV9 and TRBJ2-3, with TRBD2 matching over 12 bases. The CDR3 sequence is 16 residues long. Germline V CDR1 and CDR2: SGDLS, YYNGEE. The junction had 3 bases not matched to a gene; V was cut back by 0 bases and J by 4 bases. CDR3 in DNA: TGTGCCAGCAGCGTAGCACTAGCGGGGGGACCAGATACGCAGTATTTT. This sequence encodes CASSVALAGGPDTQYF.

This clone was detected once. The chain recombines TRBV7-9 with TRBJ2-3; D is perhaps TRBD1 (6 bases). The CDR3 length is 15 residues. Trimming removed 0 bases at V and 2 bases at J, with 9 bases between. In germline, CDR1 is SEHNR, CDR2 FQNEAQ (reference sequence). The CDR3: CASSLARGYTDTQYF. The CDR3 nucleotides read TGTGCCAGCAGCTTAGCCAGGGGTTACACAGATACGCAGTATTTT.

The chain couples TRBV6-6 to TRBJ1-4; 9 bases agree with TRBD1. The V segment lost 7 bases and the J segment 1 base; nucleotides outside the gene matches: 7. This CDR3 spans 16 amino acids. From germline, CDR1 is MNHNY and CDR2 SVGAGI (reference sequence). CDR3 region: CASTPGQGRTNEKLFF. The CDR3 region has the DNA TGTGCCAGCACCCCGGGACAGGGAAGAACTAATGAAAAACTGTTTTTT.

The chain employs TRBV9 and TRBJ1-3; 7 bases are shared with TRBD1. The germline CDR1 and CDR2 sequences are SGDLS and YYNGEE. V lost 4 bases to trimming and J lost 8 bases; unmatched junction nucleotides: 9. The CDR3 length is 14 residues. The CDR3 DNA sequence: TGTGCCAGCAGCCCCAGGGGGGGGCTGGACACCATATATTTT. Protein sequence: CASSPRGGLDTIYF.

This chain joins TRBV21-1 and TRBJ1-2; TRBD1 reflects the table's D call only, with no check against the DNA. TRBV21-1 is a pseudogene locus. The CDR3 spans 17 residues. CDR3 loop: CASSRLKTGASNYGYTF. CDR3 DNA sequence: TGTGCCAGCAGCAGACTAAAGACAGGGGCCTCTAACTATGGCTACACCTTC.

The V and J genes are TRBV7-9 and TRBJ2-2; TRBD1 matches at 8 bases. The V gene's germline CDR1 is SEHNR and CDR2 FQNEAQ (reference sequence). CDR3 length equals 15 residues. The junction had 4 bases not matched to a gene; V was cut back by 4 bases and J by 3 bases. CDR3 sequence (DNA): TGTGCCAGCAGCTCCCGGGACAGGCACACCGGGGAGCTGTTTTTT. Its translation: CASSSRDRHTGELFF.

This clone was seen just once. The rearrangement links TRBV11-2 to TRBJ2-1, with a tentative D call TRBD2 (5 bases). This CDR3 has 15 amino acids. Germline V CDR1 and CDR2: SGHAT, FQNNGV. V lost 1 base to trimming and J lost 6 bases, with 13 bases between them. The CDR3 bases are TGTGCCAGCAGCTTAGGAGAGGCGGGTCTCAATGAGCAGTTCTTC. Translating gives CASSLGEAGLNEQFF.

This chain links TRBV18 with TRBJ2-7; 10 bases align to TRBD1. From germline, CDR1 is KGHSH and CDR2 LQKENI. This CDR3 is built from 16 residues. Losses at the gene ends were 6 bases for V and 3 bases for J; bases not matched to a gene: 11. The CDR3 nucleotides are TGTGCCAGCTCTCCGTCGGGGACAGGGGTGCTCTACGAGCAGTACTTC. This encodes CASSPSGTGVLYEQYF.

The rearrangement links TRBV5-4 to TRBJ2-7, with 9 bases that match TRBD1. CDR1 and CDR2 (germline): SGHNT, YYREEE (reference sequence). J lost 7 bases, V lost 4 bases, and 9 bases had no gene match. The CDR3 runs to 14 residues. The CDR3 here is CASSIGDRVYEQYF. CDR3 sequence (DNA): TGTGCCAGCAGCATTGGGGACAGGGTTTATGAGCAGTACTTC.

This chain uses TRBV5-1 with TRBJ1-1; 7 nucleotides agree with TRBD1. V dropped 3 bases and J dropped 3; count of bases not matched to a gene: 2. CDR3 size: 13 residues. Germline lookup yields CDR1 SGHRS and CDR2 YFSETQ. CDR3: CASSSQGDTEAFF. The DNA for the CDR3 is TGCGCCAGCAGCTCTCAGGGGGACACTGAAGCTTTCTTT.

This clone was seen just once. The chain has TRBV11-2 and TRBJ2-1, with D uncertain. V shed 6 bases and J shed 8 bases, with 8 bases lying between them. The CDR3 spans 11 residues. Germline lookup yields CDR1 SGHAT and CDR2 FQNNGV. The CDR3 region has the DNA TGTGCCAGCAGTCAAATCCATGAGCAGTTCTTC. Amino acid sequence: CASSQIHEQFF.